Sequencing of this TCR beta chain was carried out in a study of technical replicates of blood from a handful of donors. The V gene end was trimmed by 4 bases and the J gene end by 5 bases; junction bases not matched to a gene: 14. The CDR3 runs to 16 residues. Germline V gene data show CDR1 as SGDLS and CDR2 as YYNGEE. Sequencing was performed with immunoSEQ multiplex PCR; in TCRdb, only in-frame clones are kept and a portion is missing. This table holds 55,000 to 75,000 clones, almost 95% found once. The gene calls are TRBV9 and TRBJ1-2; 7 bases match TRBD1. Sequencing was carried out using PBMCs. The receptor was derived from a human donor in good health. Some clones in this sample may be carry-over from other donors' samples. The CDR3 region has the DNA TGTGCCAGCAGCCGATACATTGGGACAGAGGAGTATGGCTACACCTTC. Amino acids: CASSRYIGTEEYGYTF.